This TCR beta chain derives from a study of T cells in Graves' hyperthyroidism and ophthalmopathy. In its sample, this clonotype was seen many times. From RNA transcripts, TCR beta CDR3 regions were amplified. HTBI primers drove first-round RT-PCR of the TCR CDR3. From the multiplex PCR reads, TCRdb called clonotypes with MiXCR, one entry per CDR3 protein. Of 550,000 to 700,000 distinct CDR3 sequences detected, roughly 15% appear once; the ten largest clones hold around 4%. This CDR3 is built from 17 residues. CDR1 and CDR2 from the germline V gene are SGHRS and YFSETQ. The V gene end was trimmed by 3 bases and the J gene end by 0 bases; junction bases not matched to a gene: 9.

Sequenced sample: blood. This rearrangement joins TRBV5-1 to TRBJ2-7; 10 nucleotides match TRBD2. This receptor was taken from a woman aged 40 to 50 with Graves' ophthalmopathy. This CDR3 is CASSWGPASGSSYEQYF. In DNA form, the CDR3 reads TGCGCCAGCAGCTGGGGACCTGCTAGCGGGAGCTCCTACGAGCAGTACTTC.